The clone carrying this TCR beta chain has only a few counts. This sample stems from a study of T-cell reconstitution after alpha-beta-depleted transplantation in children. The CDR3 covers 16 residues. J was trimmed by 4 bases and V by 4 bases; bases with no gene match: 8. Germline assignment: CDR1 GTSNPN and CDR2 SVGIG (reference sequence). Researchers prepared the TCRbeta library using unique molecular identifiers, the study reports. TCRdb fed the PCR reads into MiXCR, producing one record per CDR3 protein. The sample lists 200,000 to 250,000 distinct CDR3 sequences; around 9.5% were seen once. This rearrangement joins TRBV30 to TRBJ2-6, with 9 bases lining up with TRBD2. This receptor was identified in a human donor who donated a stem cell graft to a child with acute lymphoblastic leukemia. Sequenced material: PBMCs from the stem cell graft donor, taken from the stem cell graft. CDR3 nucleotides: TGTGCCTGGACTAGCGGGGCCCTCGACGGGGCCAACGTCCTGACTTTC. Residues: CAWTSGALDGANVLTF.